These 6 T cell receptor beta chains came from one sample sequenced in a study of blood T cells in healthy people across ages. A second about 6 to 12 cycle PCR used barcoded and J-beta primers. TCRdb independently ran MiXCR on the 5' RACE reads; one entry per CDR3 protein. This sample yields about 640,000 distinct CDR3 sequences, of which 45% to 65% are seen a single time; over 35% belongs to the top ten. The specimen was blood. The receptors come from a man aged 55 to 70 in good health.

This sequence joins TRBV11-2 and TRBJ2-3, with 7 bases that match TRBD1. Trimming took 5 bases from V and 2 from J; bases not matched to a gene: 10. This CDR3 has 16 residues. Per the germline V gene, CDR1 is SGHAT and CDR2 is FQNNGV. This CDR3 reads CASSIIPGQLTDTQYF. The CDR3 DNA is TGTGCCAGCAGCATAATCCCGGGACAGCTCACAGATACGCAGTATTTT. Using reference TRBV11-2 and TRBJ2-3 for the parts outside the CDR3, the full variable domain is EAGVAQSPRYKIIEKRQSVAFWCNPISGHATLYWYQQILGQGPKLLIQFQNNGVVDDSQLPKDRFSAERLKGVDSTLKIQPAKLEDSAVYLCASSIIPGQLTDTQYFGPGTRLTVL.

A few counts support this clonotype. Written as DNA, the CDR3 is TGTGCCAGCACCCTTCAGGGTTCCCGGGAGACCCAGTACTTC. Its protein product is CASTLQGSRETQYF. The chain has TRBV7-9 and TRBJ2-5, with D tentatively TRBD1 (5 bases). Trimming took 7 bases from V and 5 from J, leaving 17 bases between them. The CDR3 has 14 residues. Germline-derived CDR1 and CDR2 are SEHNR and FQNEAQ (reference sequence).

This chain uses TRBV18 with TRBJ1-1, with D possibly being TRBD1 (5 bases). The germline V and J ends were trimmed by 7 bases and 0 bases, with 12 bases remaining between them. The CDR3 covers 14 residues. Per germline, CDR1 KGHSH and CDR2 LQKENI. This chain's CDR3 is CASFNQGLNTEAFF. The CDR3 region has the DNA TGTGCCAGCTTCAATCAGGGTTTGAACACTGAAGCTTTCTTT.

This clonotype has a handful of counts. The chain carries TRBV7-6 and TRBJ2-1; the match to TRBD1 covers 9 bases. Germline V gives CDR1 SGHVS, CDR2 FNYEAQ. Trimming took 5 bases from V and 7 from J; bases not matched to a gene: 6. This CDR3 has 14 residues. In DNA, the CDR3 is TGTGCCAGCAGCGTCGGGACAGGGCTAAATGAGCAGTTCTTC. It yields the protein CASSVGTGLNEQFF. Full variable domain (outside the CDR3, taken from reference TRBV7-6 and TRBJ2-1): GAGVSQSPRYKVTKRGQDVALRCDPISGHVSLYWYRQALGQGPEFLTYFNYEAQQDKSGLPNDRFSAERPEGSISTLTIQRTEQRDSAMYRCASSVGTGLNEQFFGPGTRLTVL.

CDR3 sequence: CASSPNGGKQFF. In nucleotides, the CDR3 is TGTGCCAGCAGCCCCAATGGGGGAAAGCAGTTCTTC. This chain uses TRBV6-1 with TRBJ2-1; D may correspond to TRBD1 or TRBD2 (5 bases each). Germline-derived CDR1 and CDR2 are MNHNS and SASEGT. Trimming left V 6 bases short and J 11 bases short, with 14 bases between. The CDR3 covers 12 residues.

This sequence joins TRBV5-1 and TRBJ1-1, with D maybe TRBD1 (5 bases). V lost 1 base, J lost 3 bases, and 13 bases lay in between. The germline gives CDR1 SGHRS, CDR2 YFSETQ. This CDR3 region has 15 residues. CDR3 DNA sequence: TGCGCCAGCAGCTTGTCCGGGACGGACTACACTGAAGCTTTCTTT. This sequence encodes CASSLSGTDYTEAFF.